This T cell receptor beta chain stems from a study of a mutant IDH1 vaccine in newly diagnosed glioma. Across the whole study: Vaccination followed radiotherapy alone by 4-6 weeks, or accompanied temozolomide cycles. Averaging approximately 42 years of age, treated patients were 62.5% male and around 40% female.

TCRdb's table, derived via immunoSEQ multiplex PCR, lists solely in-frame clones and lacks some. The table has tens of thousands of clones, roughly nine tenths seen once. As regards this clone: Its antigen is still unknown.

Germline trimming cut 4 bases from V and 10 bases from J; bases unmatched to any gene: 11. The CDR3 extends over 16 amino acids. Germline assignment: CDR1 SGDLS and CDR2 YYNGEE. Sample time point: week 35, safety follow-up. Topical imiquimod was applied with each vaccine dose, which held 300 ug of mutant IDH1 20-mer peptide. This sequence joins TRBV9 and TRBJ2-1; TRBD2 aligns across 13 bases. The TCR sequence derives from a man between 40 and 49 years old with glioma. The sample here was PBMCs, taken from a glioma patient whose treatment included an IDH1 peptide vaccine. CDR3 residues: CASSPRTSGGPWEQFF. CDR3 nucleotides: TGTGCCAGCAGCCCTCGGACTAGCGGGGGCCCTTGGGAGCAGTTCTTC.